This T cell receptor (beta chain) was documented in a study of OX40 agonist ivuxolimab in advanced cancers. Assay used: immunoSEQ multiplex PCR; TCRdb lists only in-frame clones, some missing. Of 80,000 or so clones listed, over 80% are singletons. Between the trimmed V and J ends, which lost 4 bases and 1 base, there was a span of 14 bases. Germline-derived CDR1 and CDR2 are SEHNR and FQNEAQ (reference sequence). The CDR3 loop spans 16 amino acids. This sequence originates from an adult with an advanced solid tumor such as melanoma, head and neck, liver or kidney cancer. The chain combines TRBV7-9 with TRBJ2-4; D is possibly TRBD1 or TRBD2 (5 bases each). Sample: CD4+ or CD8+ T cells sorted from blood, taken in a trial of the OX40 agonist ivuxolimab. This CDR3 reads CASSSRDDGAKNIQYF. For the CDR3, the DNA is TGTGCCAGCAGCTCCCGGGACGACGGGGCCAAAAACATTCAGTACTTC.